This T cell receptor beta chain came from a study of chemoradiotherapy in HPV16-positive cancers. Study background: Candidate HPV-specific clones and shared TCR motifs came from a couple of HPV16-positive patients.

Germline V gene sequence: CDR1 SGHNT, CDR2 YENEEA. With 0 bases removed from V and 7 bases from J, the gap between germline ends came to 7 bases. The CDR3 is 12 amino acids. Sequenced by immunoSEQ multiplex PCR; TCRdb stores in-frame clones only, minus some. Of around 5,000 clones listed, roughly 82% are singletons. Repertoires were sampled repeatedly during chemoradiotherapy. The chain has TRBV11-3 and TRBJ2-7; no reliable D call. The sample in question was tumor tissue, obtained from a patient who underwent chemoradiotherapy. The TCR originated in a human donor with HPV-associated anogenital cancer. The CDR3 sequence: CASSLDRREQYF. CDR3 bases: TGTGCCAGCAGCTTAGATCGCAGGGAGCAGTACTTC.